Following are 20 T cell receptor beta chains from one sample sequenced in a study of blood T cell repertoires in COVID-19. The assay was immunoSEQ multiplex PCR, and TCRdb's table has in-frame clones only and misses some. The table has 200,000 to 300,000 clones, roughly nine tenths seen once. Source material: PBMCs or T cells enriched from blood (not recorded which). Receptors originate from a woman between 18 and 30 years old who had recovered from COVID-19.

This chain links TRBV28 with TRBJ2-4; D not resolved. CDR1 is MDHEN, CDR2 SYDVKM, per germline. CDR3 length equals 14 residues. V was shortened by 2 bases and J by 15 bases, with 20 bases between the two germline ends. The CDR3 nucleotides read TGTGCCAGCAGTTTAAGCAGGTTGGCATCGATAAGGTACTTC. Encoded protein: CASSLSRLASIRYF.

The chain recombines TRBV27 with TRBJ2-5, with D tentatively TRBD2 (6 bases). CDR1 is MNHEY and CDR2 is SMNVEV in the germline V gene (reference sequence). V was cut by 2 bases and J by 4 bases, with 11 bases left in between. This CDR3 has 14 amino acids. DNA of the CDR3: TGTGCCAGCAGTTTAGGGGGGAAAAGAGAGACCCAGTACTTC. It specifies CASSLGGKRETQYF.

The chain has TRBV2 and TRBJ1-3, with 8 positions matching TRBD1. CDR3 length: 15 residues. Germline trimming cut 2 bases from V and 3 bases from J; bases unmatched to any gene: 3. The germline CDR1 and CDR2 sequences are SNHLY and FYNNEI. CDR3 protein: CASSEQGASGNTIYF. As DNA, the CDR3 is TGTGCCAGCAGTGAACAGGGGGCAAGTGGAAACACCATATATTTT.

This clone has a single count. V gene TRBV7-3 combines with J gene TRBJ2-1, with D unclear. The CDR3 has 15 residues. V dropped 4 bases and J dropped 3 bases, with 13 bases sitting between them. Germline CDR1 is SGHTA and CDR2 is FQGTGA. CDR3 in DNA: TGTGCCAGCAGCTCTCAGGCCTTGGGCTACAATGAGCAGTTCTTC. Its translation: CASSSQALGYNEQFF.

CDR3 nucleotide sequence: TGTGCCTGGAGTACGGGAGTGGCGTACACTGAAGCTTTCTTT. Its translation is CAWSTGVAYTEAFF. This chain connects TRBV30 to TRBJ1-1, with no clear D. Germline CDR1 is GTSNPN and CDR2 is SVGIG (reference sequence). The germline V and J ends were trimmed by 2 bases and 3 bases, with 13 bases remaining between them. This CDR3 has 14 amino acids.

V gene TRBV21-1 combines with J gene TRBJ1-5; the tabulated D call, TRBD1, remains unverified against the DNA. TRBV21-1 is a known pseudogene. CDR3 length equals 17 residues. The CDR3 sequence is CASSPGRTANSNQPQHF. CDR3 in DNA: TGTGCCAGCAGCCCAGGGCGGACAGCTAATAGCAATCAGCCCCAGCATTTT.

The gene calls are TRBV28 and TRBJ2-7; D is unresolved. V dropped 6 bases and J dropped 6 bases, with 15 bases sitting between them. The germline gives CDR1 MDHEN, CDR2 SYDVKM. This CDR3 is 13 amino acids long. Here the CDR3 DNA reads TGTGCCAGCAGAAGACATCGTCTCGGCGAGCAGTACTTC. It is translated as CASRRHRLGEQYF.

The CDR3: CASSQESEFSNTEAFF. The CDR3 nucleotides are TGCGCCAGCAGCCAAGAGTCGGAGTTTTCGAACACTGAAGCTTTCTTT. The chain recombines TRBV4-1 with TRBJ1-1; the D is unclear. The V end lost 0 bases, the J end lost 1 base, and 12 bases lay between the germline ends. The CDR3 spans 16 residues. Germline CDR1 and CDR2: MGHRA and YSYEKL.

The gene calls are TRBV28 and TRBJ2-2; 7 positions agree with TRBD2. Germline CDR1 and CDR2: MDHEN and SYDVKM. The ends lost 7 bases at V and 4 bases at J; junction bases unmatched: 6. This CDR3 has 14 residues. The CDR3 is CASKWEGPTGELFF. CDR3 bases: TGTGCCAGCAAGTGGGAGGGGCCCACCGGGGAGCTGTTTTTT.

The chain is built from TRBV15 and TRBJ2-1, with 9 bases identical to TRBD2. The CDR3 length is 20 residues. V gave up 0 bases and J gave up 5 bases; unmatched junction bases: 17. Germline assignment: CDR1 LNHNV and CDR2 YYDKDF (reference sequence). The CDR3 is CATSRDYLLALAGHHNEQFF. CDR3 nucleotide sequence: TGTGCCACCAGCAGAGATTATCTATTGGCCCTAGCGGGGCATCACAATGAGCAGTTCTTC.

This rearrangement joins TRBV4-3 to TRBJ2-7, with no clear D. Germline values: CDR1 LGHNA, CDR2 YSLEER. This CDR3 region has 17 residues. V was shortened by 0 bases and J by 0 bases, with 15 bases between the two germline ends. The CDR3 loop reads CASSQDVWYSSSYEQYF. The CDR3 coding sequence is TGCGCCAGCAGCCAAGATGTATGGTACAGTAGCTCCTACGAGCAGTACTTC.

In this sample, this clone turned up a few times. The chain joins TRBV7-9 to TRBJ1-6, with D maybe TRBD1 (6 bases). CDR3 length equals 16 residues. The V gene's germline CDR1 is SEHNR and CDR2 FQNEAQ (reference sequence). The V end was cut by 5 bases, the J end by 4 bases, with 15 bases between. CDR3 sequence: CASSLPTGVYNSPLHF. The CDR3 nucleotides are TGTGCCAGCAGCCTCCCGACAGGAGTTTATAATTCACCCCTCCACTTT.

This clone was found a few times. This chain joins TRBV7-2 and TRBJ2-3; 15 bases agree with TRBD2. This CDR3 region has 16 residues. The V gene end was trimmed by 5 bases and the J gene end by 5 bases; junction bases not matched to a gene: 5. Per germline, CDR1 SGHTA and CDR2 FQGNSA. This CDR3 is CASSLGLAGGGDTQYF. The DNA of the CDR3 is TGTGCCAGCAGCCTCGGACTAGCGGGGGGGGGAGATACGCAGTATTTT.

This clone has just a few counts. The genes are TRBV20-1 and TRBJ1-1, with D maybe TRBD1 (6 bases). Germline V lookup: CDR1 DFQATT, CDR2 SNEGSKA (reference sequence). V lost 6 bases and J lost 4, with 9 bases in between. The CDR3 runs to 11 residues. The CDR3 DNA is TGCAGTGCAGAGACAGGCACTGAAGCTTTCTTT. Protein sequence: CSAETGTEAFF.

The V and J genes are TRBV30 and TRBJ2-2; a weak D match, TRBD2 (6 bases). Germline loops: CDR1 GTSNPN, CDR2 SVGIG (reference sequence). This CDR3 contains 14 residues. The V gene lost 5 bases and the J gene lost 3 bases, with 13 bases spanning the gap. CDR3 region: CAWLFGGYTGELFF. CDR3 nucleotides: TGTGCCTGGTTATTTGGGGGGTACACCGGGGAGCTGTTTTTT.

The chain joins TRBV7-2 to TRBJ1-4; D not resolved. Trimming shortened V by 5 bases and J by 3 bases, and 19 bases separated the two germline ends. This CDR3 is 17 amino acids long. Germline V CDR1 and CDR2: SGHTA, FQGNSA. The CDR3 sequence: CASSPRLMGSANEKLFF. CDR3 nucleotide sequence: TGTGCCAGCAGCCCGCGACTAATGGGGAGCGCTAATGAAAAACTGTTTTTT.

This chain joins TRBV5-8 and TRBJ2-7, with D perhaps TRBD1 (6 bases). The V and J ends lost 4 bases and 3 bases respectively, with 17 bases between them. The CDR3 loop spans 15 amino acids. In germline, CDR1 is SGHTS, CDR2 YDEGEE. The CDR3 is CASSLTGTLNYEQYF. CDR3 in DNA: TGTGCCAGCAGCCTTACAGGGACCTTAAACTACGAGCAGTACTTC. Drawing the rest from reference TRBV5-8 and TRBJ2-7, the complete variable domain is EAGVTQSPTHLIKTRGQQATLRCSPISGHTSVYWYQQALGLGLQFLLWYDEGEERNRGNFPPRFSGRQFPNYSSELNVNALELEDSALYLCASSLTGTLNYEQYFGPGTRLTVT.

This clone was detected only once. J is TRBJ2-2 and V is TRBV10-2; unclear D gene. Germline-derived CDR1 and CDR2 are WSHSY and SAAADI. The CDR3 runs 16 residues. V was pared by 7 bases and J by 3 bases, with 18 bases between. This CDR3 is CASIEDSGRHTGELFF. The CDR3 DNA follows: TGCGCCAGCATAGAAGATTCAGGCAGACACACCGGGGAGCTGTTTTTT.

This chain uses TRBV29-1 with TRBJ2-1, with a possible D match to TRBD1 (7 bases). The CDR3 runs 12 residues. Germline lookup yields CDR1 SQVTM and CDR2 ANQGSEA. Trimming took off 3 bases at V and 7 bases at J, with 10 bases between the two ends. CDR3 region: CSVDRGRNEQFF. CDR3 in DNA: TGCAGCGTTGACAGGGGGAGGAATGAGCAGTTCTTC.

The chain has TRBV30 and TRBJ2-1, with D tentatively TRBD2 (6 bases). The CDR3 is 14 amino acids. The germline V gene encodes CDR1 GTSNPN and CDR2 SVGIG (reference sequence). The V gene lost 5 bases and the J gene lost 5 bases, with 16 bases spanning the gap. The CDR3 DNA is TGTGCCTGGGGAATCGGGACTTCTAACAATGAGCAGTTCTTC. Translation gives CAWGIGTSNNEQFF.